The 20 T cell receptor beta chains below all came from one sample that was sequenced in a study of T cell responses to AZD1222 COVID-19 vaccine. Profiled with immunoSEQ multiplex PCR; TCRdb holds only in-frame clones, not every one. The sample has 80,000 to 100,000 clones; roughly 90% are singletons. The sequencing used peripheral blood, collected on day 0 of AZD1222 vaccination. The receptors here all came from an adult in good health.

This rearrangement joins TRBV30 to TRBJ2-7, with D maybe TRBD2 (5 bases). The CDR3 spans 14 residues. V shed 3 bases and J shed 0 bases, with 12 bases lying between them. Germline-derived CDR1 and CDR2 are GTSNPN and SVGIG (reference sequence). The CDR3 nucleotides are TGTGCCTGGAGCTCTCCCGGGAACTCCTACGAGCAGTACTTC. This gives the protein CAWSSPGNSYEQYF.

The gene calls are TRBV6-4 and TRBJ1-2; 8 nucleotides align to TRBD1. This CDR3 has 14 residues. Germline CDR1 and CDR2: MRHNA and SNTAGT. Trimming cost V 6 bases and J 8 bases; bases outside gene matches: 11. The CDR3 coding sequence is TGTGCCAGCAGATCTTTCGGGACAGGAGGGGGCTACACCTTC. Amino acids: CASRSFGTGGGYTF.

The table lists this clone with a few counts. The chain combines TRBV7-2 with TRBJ1-1, with 8 bases lining up with TRBD1. Germline V CDR1 and CDR2: SGHTA, FQGNSA. The ends lost 5 bases at V and 8 bases at J; junction bases unmatched: 7. The CDR3 has 13 amino acids. CDR3 sequence: CASSPRGDREAFF. CDR3 DNA sequence: TGTGCCAGCAGCCCCAGGGGGGACAGGGAAGCTTTCTTT.

The chain has TRBV3-1 (or the pseudogene TRBV3-2) and TRBJ1-4; no firm D call. The CDR3 totals 14 residues. V was clipped by 5 bases and J by 3 bases, with 10 bases between them. Germline-derived CDR1 and CDR2 are LGHDT and YNNKEL (reference sequence). CDR3 DNA sequence: TGTGCCAGCAGCGAGCCGTACGCTAATGAAAAACTGTTTTTT. It encodes CASSEPYANEKLFF.

This clone has more than one count but fewer than ten. The chain carries TRBV9 and TRBJ1-2; a possible D gene is TRBD1 (5 bases). Germline CDR1 is SGDLS and CDR2 is YYNGEE. V was shortened by 0 bases and J by 3 bases, with 6 bases between the two germline ends. The CDR3 is 13 residues long. CDR3 in amino acids: CASSVAGDYGYTF. Written as DNA, the CDR3 is TGTGCCAGCAGCGTAGCGGGGGACTATGGCTACACCTTC.

J is TRBJ1-4 and V is TRBV5-1; TRBD1 aligns across 9 bases. Germline CDR1 is SGHRS and CDR2 is YFSETQ. The CDR3 contains 14 residues. After removal of 5 bases from V and 8 bases from J, the junction contained 7 bases not matched to a gene. CDR3 loop: CASSSDRGGEKLFF. The CDR3 nucleotides read TGCGCCAGCAGTTCGGACAGGGGAGGGGAAAAACTGTTTTTT.

This chain joins TRBV3-1 (or the pseudogene TRBV3-2) and TRBJ1-2, with D maybe TRBD1 (6 bases). Germline-derived CDR1 and CDR2 are LGHDT and YNNKEL (reference sequence). The CDR3 consists of 15 residues. Trimming pared 4 bases from V and 0 bases from J, leaving 12 bases between. This chain's CDR3 is CASSPTGRANYGYTF. DNA for the CDR3: TGTGCCAGCAGCCCCACAGGGAGAGCTAACTATGGCTACACCTTC.

V and J are TRBV6-5 and TRBJ1-1; possibly TRBD1 for D (5 bases). CDR3 length equals 13 residues. Germline V lookup: CDR1 MNHEY, CDR2 SVGAGI. V lost 6 bases, J lost 2 bases, and 10 bases lay in between. This CDR3 is CASRATVNTEAFF. CDR3 DNA sequence: TGTGCCAGCAGGGCGACAGTCAACACTGAAGCTTTCTTT.

The genes are TRBV19 and TRBJ1-5; D ambiguous. Germline V gene sequence: CDR1 LNHDA, CDR2 SQIVND (reference sequence). V lost 5 bases, J lost 0 bases, and 14 bases lay in between. This CDR3 region has 16 residues. Here the CDR3 reads CASSLRAEYSNQPQHF. CDR3 DNA sequence: TGTGCCAGTAGTCTCAGAGCAGAGTATAGCAATCAGCCCCAGCATTTT.

Only a few counts were recorded for this clone. The chain recombines TRBV20-1 with TRBJ1-2; D remains ambiguous. V lost 3 bases, J lost 8 bases, and 13 bases lay in between. CDR1 and CDR2 (germline): DFQATT, SNEGSKA (reference sequence). This CDR3 comprises 12 residues. The CDR3 region is CSASRRGGGYTF. The DNA for the CDR3 is TGCAGTGCTAGTCGTCGAGGCGGAGGCTACACCTTC.

The rearrangement links TRBV9 to TRBJ1-2; maybe TRBD1 (6 bases). V lost 1 base and J 8 bases, leaving 12 bases between the germline ends. Germline V lookup: CDR1 SGDLS, CDR2 YYNGEE. This CDR3 has 13 residues. Here the CDR3 reads CASSVWGAGGYTF. DNA of the CDR3: TGTGCCAGCAGCGTATGGGGGGCAGGAGGCTACACCTTC. The entire variable domain, with the rest obtained from reference TRBV9 and TRBJ1-2, is as follows: DSGVTQTPKHLITATGQRVTLRCSPRSGDLSVYWYQQSLDQGLQFLIQYYNGEERAKGNILERFSAQQFPDLHSELNLSSLELGDSALYFCASSVWGAGGYTFGSGTRLTVV.

The chain uses TRBV9 and TRBJ1-3; the D is unclear. V was trimmed by 4 bases and J by 0 bases, leaving 11 bases between them. Germline V gene sequence: CDR1 SGDLS, CDR2 YYNGEE. The CDR3 spans 15 residues. The CDR3 nucleotides are TGTGCCAGCAGCCCCGGGTGGGCCTCTGGAAACACCATATATTTT. It yields the protein CASSPGWASGNTIYF.

V and J are TRBV5-6 and TRBJ1-5; possible D gene TRBD1, 5 bases. V was shortened by 4 bases and J by 4 bases, with 15 bases between the two germline ends. This CDR3 spans 15 amino acids. Per the germline V gene, CDR1 is SGHDT and CDR2 is YYEEEE. For the CDR3, the DNA is TGTGCCAGCAGCCCTGGGGGTGGATTAAATCAGCCCCAGCATTTT. Residues: CASSPGGGLNQPQHF.

The rearrangement links TRBV18 to TRBJ1-3, with D possibly TRBD1 on 5 matching bases. V was shortened by 5 bases and J by 5 bases, with 16 bases between the two germline ends. The CDR3 sequence is 15 residues long. Germline V gene lookup returns CDR1 KGHSH and CDR2 LQKENI. CDR3 DNA sequence: TGTGCCAGCTCAACAGGACCAAACGGGCGAAACACCATATATTTT. Translation: CASSTGPNGRNTIYF.

The CDR3 DNA sequence: TGTGCCAGCAGGGCAGGACAGGGGGCTGCTAACTATGGCTACACCTTC. It encodes CASRAGQGAANYGYTF. The gene calls are TRBV2 and TRBJ1-2; 11 positions agree with TRBD1. The trim removed 6 bases at V and 0 bases at J, leaving 6 bases unmatched. Germline-derived CDR1 and CDR2 are SNHLY and FYNNEI. The CDR3 is made up of 16 amino acids.

This clone occurred once. The gene calls are TRBV18 and TRBJ2-7; D may be TRBD2 (6 bases). Trimming took off 5 bases at V and 2 bases at J, with 13 bases between the two ends. Germline CDR1 KGHSH, CDR2 LQKENI. The CDR3 sequence is 14 residues long. The CDR3 sequence is CASSAGTSTYEQYF. The DNA for the CDR3 is TGTGCCAGCTCAGCCGGGACTTCGACCTACGAGCAGTACTTC.

The chain links TRBV7-6 to TRBJ2-1, with D perhaps matching TRBD2 (5 bases). The V and J ends lost 5 bases and 0 bases respectively, with 11 bases between them. The CDR3 runs to 15 residues. CDR1 SGHVS and CDR2 FNYEAQ come from the germline V gene. CDR3 region: CASSERHSSYNEQFF. CDR3 DNA: TGTGCCAGCAGCGAGCGGCATAGCTCCTACAATGAGCAGTTCTTC.

V and J are TRBV3-1 (or the pseudogene TRBV3-2) and TRBJ1-3, with a weak D call TRBD1 (5 bases). The CDR3 is made up of 15 amino acids. Germline V CDR1 and CDR2: LGHDT, YNNKEL (reference sequence). The V end lost 0 bases, the J end lost 0 bases, and 6 bases lay between the germline ends. CDR3 bases: TGTGCCAGCAGCCAAGATCAGGGCTCTGGAAACACCATATATTTT. Its protein product is CASSQDQGSGNTIYF.

The chain employs TRBV7-9 and TRBJ1-3; D perhaps matches TRBD1 (5 bases). V lost 0 bases, J lost 5 bases, and 11 bases lay in between. Germline V gene data show CDR1 as SEHNR and CDR2 as FQNEAQ (reference sequence). This CDR3 comprises 15 residues. CDR3 protein: CASSLARDMRNTIYF. For the CDR3, the DNA is TGTGCCAGCAGCTTAGCCAGGGATATGCGAAACACCATATATTTT.

The rearrangement uses TRBV3-1 (or the pseudogene TRBV3-2) and TRBJ1-6; D gene uncertain. V gave up 0 bases and J gave up 6 bases, with 6 bases separating them. The CDR3 covers 14 residues. Germline loops: CDR1 LGHDT, CDR2 YNNKEL (reference sequence). The CDR3 sequence: CASSQDHGNSPLHF. CDR3 sequence (DNA): TGTGCCAGCAGCCAAGATCATGGTAATTCACCCCTCCACTTT.